One sample yielded the 26 T cell receptor beta chains listed below, sequenced in a study of T-cell reconstitution after alpha-beta-depleted transplantation in children (dated by TCRdb to between 2015 and 2016). The library was generated by PCR. Sequencing used an Illumina HiSeq 2500. TCR libraries were prepared with molecular barcoding, using unique molecular identifiers to normalize TCRbeta repertoire quantification. The public reads were quality trimmed at Q25 with fastp and then assembled into clones with MiXCR by TCRdb, keeping productive beta chains. Merged by CDR3 protein, the rows form single entries marked with the most common genes and DNA. This sample holds under 85,000 distinct CDR3 sequences; 15% to 20% were observed only once. The ten largest clones add up to approximately 55% of the sample. The treatment or condition label of this sample denotes: allogeneic hematopoietic cell transplantation with graft depleted of TCRalphabeta T cells and CD19 B cells.

Here the sequenced sample was PBMCs, mostly from graft donor cells, taken 360 days after TCRalphabeta/CD19-depleted stem cell transplant. These receptors came from a male patient aged 2-15 years who had a stem cell transplant for acute lymphoblastic leukemia, so the T cells may come from the graft donor.

The sample holds a few counts of this clonotype. The chain carries TRBV3-1 and TRBJ2-7; D could derive from TRBD1 or TRBD2 (6 bases each). This CDR3 is 14 amino acids long. Trimming took off 8 bases at V and 1 base at J, with 15 bases between the two ends. Germline values: CDR1 LGHDT, CDR2 YNNKEL (reference sequence). In DNA, the CDR3 is TGTGCCAGCGCCAGGGGACTCCAATCCTACGAGCAGTACTTC. It encodes CASARGLQSYEQYF.

There are a few counts of this clonotype. This sequence joins TRBV5-1 and TRBJ2-1; possible D gene TRBD2, 5 bases. The CDR3 runs 16 residues. The V and J ends lost 0 bases and 8 bases respectively, with 18 bases between them. CDR1 SGHRS and CDR2 YFSETQ come from the germline V gene. Here the CDR3 reads CASSLVHGRGGDEQFF. The DNA of the CDR3 is TGCGCCAGCAGCTTGGTCCATGGGAGAGGAGGCGATGAGCAGTTCTTC. The whole variable domain, remainder taken from reference TRBV5-1 and TRBJ2-1, is KAGVTQTPRYLIKTRGQQVTLSCSPISGHRSVSWYQQTPGQGLQFLFEYFSETQRNKGNFPGRFSGRQFSNSRSEMNVSTLELGDSALYLCASSLVHGRGGDEQFFGPGTRLTVL.

The rearrangement uses TRBV20-1 and TRBJ2-7; unclear D gene. Deletions cut 3 bases from V and 1 base from J, with 7 bases between. The CDR3 runs 12 residues. CDR1 and CDR2 (germline): DFQATT, SNEGSKA (reference sequence). This CDR3 reads CSARGRSYEQYF. CDR3 in DNA: TGCAGTGCTAGGGGCAGATCCTACGAGCAGTACTTC.

The chain carries TRBV7-9 and TRBJ2-1; maybe TRBD2 (6 bases). V shed 1 base and J shed 15 bases, with 13 bases lying between them. Germline CDR1 is SEHNR and CDR2 is FQNEAQ (reference sequence). The CDR3 runs 12 residues. The CDR3 sequence is CASSLGAGTGFF. The CDR3 region has the DNA TGTGCCAGCAGCTTAGGTGCCGGGACTGGGTTCTTC.

V usage is TRBV7-9 and J usage is TRBJ2-7; 9 bases agree with TRBD2. Germline loops: CDR1 SEHNR, CDR2 FQNEAQ (reference sequence). The ends lost 2 bases at V and 7 bases at J; junction bases unmatched: 9. The CDR3 covers 15 residues. DNA for the CDR3: TGTGCCAGCAGCTTAAAGGCGGGAGGGCCGGGGGAGCAGTACTTC. Its protein product is CASSLKAGGPGEQYF.

The chain couples TRBV20-1 to TRBJ1-3; D ambiguous. The germline gives CDR1 DFQATT, CDR2 SNEGSKA (reference sequence). This CDR3 comprises 13 residues. Trimming took off 7 bases at V and 0 bases at J, with 10 bases between the two ends. As DNA, the CDR3 is TGCAGTGTTATAGAGAGCTCTGGAAACACCATATATTTT. Translated, it gives CSVIESSGNTIYF.

This clonotype was detected only once. The gene calls are TRBV18 and TRBJ2-6; possible D gene TRBD2, 5 bases. There are 14 residues in the CDR3. Trimming shortened V by 4 bases and J by 2 bases, and 6 bases separated the two germline ends. Per the germline V gene, CDR1 is KGHSH and CDR2 is LQKENI. The CDR3 protein is CASSRETGANVLTF. The CDR3 DNA sequence: TGTGCCAGCTCACGGGAGACTGGGGCCAACGTCCTGACTTTC.

This clonotype was counted ten times or more. J is TRBJ1-5 and V is TRBV19; D not certain. Germline V gives CDR1 LNHDA, CDR2 SQIVND (reference sequence). This CDR3 comprises 15 residues. The V end was cut by 7 bases, the J end by 3 bases, with 16 bases between. The CDR3 nucleotides read TGTGCCAGTAACCTATGGGGAAGGGACAATCAGCCCCAGCATTTT. Its translation is CASNLWGRDNQPQHF.

The chain links TRBV12-3 or TRBV12-4 to TRBJ1-2; D is perhaps TRBD1 (6 bases). The CDR3 has 13 residues. With 1 base removed from V and 8 bases from J, the gap between germline ends came to 11 bases. This chain's CDR3 is CASSLEDRRGYTF. CDR3 nucleotide sequence: TGTGCCAGCAGTTTAGAGGACAGAAGGGGCTACACCTTC.

This clonotype was picked up a small number of times. The genes are TRBV4-1 and TRBJ2-7; the D is unclear. Between the trimmed V and J ends, which lost 4 bases and 1 base, there was a span of 11 bases. The CDR3 is 14 amino acids. Germline CDR1 is MGHRA and CDR2 is YSYEKL. CDR3 DNA sequence: TGCGCCAGCAGCCCCCTCCATAAGTCCTACGAGCAGTACTTC. Protein product: CASSPLHKSYEQYF.

This chain links TRBV6-5 with TRBJ2-5, with D maybe TRBD2 (5 bases). CDR1 MNHEY and CDR2 SVGAGI come from the germline V gene. Trimming cost V 3 bases and J 2 bases, with 19 bases left between them. CDR3 length equals 17 residues. DNA for the CDR3: TGTGCCAGCAGTTATCACTCCCCTAGCAGCCGTCAAGAGACCCAGTACTTC. Its translation: CASSYHSPSSRQETQYF.

J is TRBJ2-2 and V is TRBV4-1; TRBD1 aligns across 7 bases. V trimming: 4 bases; J trimming: 0 bases; junction bases outside the gene matches: 5. This CDR3 is 16 amino acids long. CDR1 is MGHRA, CDR2 YSYEKL, per germline. The CDR3 is CASSPRTGANTGELFF. CDR3 DNA: TGCGCCAGCAGCCCAAGGACAGGAGCGAACACCGGGGAGCTGTTTTTT.

The V call is TRBV12-3 or TRBV12-4, the J call TRBJ2-5; 7 nucleotides match TRBD1. The CDR3 length is 13 residues. Trimming took 3 bases from V and 7 from J; bases not matched to a gene: 5. Here the CDR3 DNA reads TGTGCCAGCAGTTTCCCGGCAGGGGGGACCCAGTACTTC. It translates to CASSFPAGGTQYF.

The chain is built from TRBV5-1 and TRBJ1-3; D ambiguous. Germline CDR1 reads SGHRS; CDR2 reads YFSETQ. The ends were cut back, 0 bases at V and 1 base at J, with 5 bases in the middle. This CDR3 is 14 amino acids long. CDR3 DNA: TGCGCCAGCAGCTTGGGACCGTCTGGAAACACCATATATTTT. Its protein is CASSLGPSGNTIYF. The entire variable domain, with the rest obtained from reference TRBV5-1 and TRBJ1-3, is as follows: KAGVTQTPRYLIKTRGQQVTLSCSPISGHRSVSWYQQTPGQGLQFLFEYFSETQRNKGNFPGRFSGRQFSNSRSEMNVSTLELGDSALYLCASSLGPSGNTIYFGEGSWLTVV.

This clonotype was picked up a small number of times. J is TRBJ1-1 and V is TRBV12-3 or TRBV12-4; D not resolved. V lost 2 bases to trimming and J lost 7 bases, with 8 bases between them. The CDR3 runs 12 residues. The CDR3: CASSLPVGEAFF. The CDR3 DNA follows: TGTGCCAGCAGTTTACCGGTTGGTGAAGCTTTCTTT.

A few counts support this clonotype. The rearrangement uses TRBV10-3 and TRBJ1-4; D gene uncertain. Trimming stripped 10 bases from V and 8 bases from J, with 8 bases between. CDR1 is ENHRY, CDR2 SYGVKD, per germline. The CDR3 has 10 amino acids. DNA for the CDR3: TGTGCCACCCGAGGGGAAAAACTGTTTTTT. Translating gives CATRGEKLFF.

J is TRBJ2-5 and V is TRBV5-1; D possibly matches TRBD1 or TRBD2 (5 bases each). Per the germline V gene, CDR1 is SGHRS and CDR2 is YFSETQ. Trimming took 1 base from V and 1 from J, leaving 8 bases between them. The CDR3 length is 14 residues. The CDR3 is CASSLWDPQETQYF. The CDR3 coding sequence is TGCGCCAGCAGCTTGTGGGACCCCCAAGAGACCCAGTACTTC. The full variable domain, with the rest looked up from reference TRBV5-1 and TRBJ2-5, is KAGVTQTPRYLIKTRGQQVTLSCSPISGHRSVSWYQQTPGQGLQFLFEYFSETQRNKGNFPGRFSGRQFSNSRSEMNVSTLELGDSALYLCASSLWDPQETQYFGPGTRLLVL.

A few counts support this clonotype. This chain uses TRBV5-1 with TRBJ2-2; D perhaps matches TRBD1 (6 bases). The CDR3 has 15 amino acids. Germline CDR1 reads SGHRS; CDR2 reads YFSETQ. Trimming left V 4 bases short and J 2 bases short, with 12 bases between. The CDR3 loop is CASSGRTANTGELFF. DNA for the CDR3: TGCGCCAGCAGCGGCAGGACAGCTAACACCGGGGAGCTGTTTTTT.

This chain links TRBV27 with TRBJ2-7; the D gene is possibly TRBD1 (5 bases). The germline V gene has CDR1 MNHEY and CDR2 SMNVEV (reference sequence). The CDR3 runs 14 residues. Trimming removed 3 bases from V and 2 bases from J, with 11 bases in between. This chain's CDR3 is CASSFHRTTYEQYF. The CDR3 nucleotides are TGTGCCAGCAGTTTCCACAGGACCACCTACGAGCAGTACTTC.

This clonotype has just a few counts. The chain links TRBV5-1 to TRBJ2-6, with D unclear. CDR3 length equals 13 residues. V dropped 2 bases and J dropped 5 bases, with 5 bases sitting between them. Germline V lookup: CDR1 SGHRS, CDR2 YFSETQ. The CDR3 loop reads CASSFVRANVLTF. The CDR3 DNA reads as TGCGCCAGCAGCTTCGTCCGGGCCAACGTCCTGACTTTC.

V usage is TRBV7-2 and J usage is TRBJ2-5; D gene ambiguous. V was trimmed by 0 bases and J by 7 bases, leaving 12 bases between them. The V gene's germline CDR1 is SGHTA and CDR2 FQGNSA. This CDR3 contains 14 residues. The CDR3 DNA is TGTGCCAGCAGCTTAGCGCATAGGGTCCCGACCCAGTACTTC. Residues: CASSLAHRVPTQYF.

The chain uses TRBV5-1 and TRBJ2-5; D is ambiguous. CDR3 size: 14 residues. V lost 3 bases to trimming and J lost 2 bases, with 11 bases between them. CDR1 and CDR2 (germline): SGHRS, YFSETQ. CDR3 nucleotide sequence: TGCGCCAGCAGCTCTGCCCCCATGCAAGAGACCCAGTACTTC. This sequence encodes CASSSAPMQETQYF.

The rearrangement joins TRBV7-9 to TRBJ1-2, with 7 bases that match TRBD1. CDR3 length: 13 residues. CDR1 and CDR2 (germline): SEHNR, FQNEAQ (reference sequence). J gave up 5 bases and V 2 bases, and 2 bases lay outside the gene matches. The CDR3 sequence is CASSLHRGYGYTF. The CDR3 DNA follows: TGTGCCAGCAGCTTACACAGGGGTTATGGCTACACCTTC.

On this clonotype itself: A read error may produce the germline difference seen at one junction end. The rearrangement joins TRBV5-6 to TRBJ2-7; 8 nucleotides align to TRBD1. The CDR3 spans 14 residues. Per the germline V gene, CDR1 is SGHDT and CDR2 is YYEEEE. The CDR3 loop is CASSLESGDRSLNF. The DNA of the CDR3 is TGTGCCAGCAGCTTGGAATCGGGGGACAGGAGCCTCAACTTC.

This clonotype was counted only a few times. This rearrangement joins TRBV30 to TRBJ2-2, with 9 bases matching TRBD2. The CDR3 consists of 16 residues. V was pared by 0 bases and J by 3 bases, with 5 bases of the junction left unmatched. The V gene's germline CDR1 is GTSNPN and CDR2 SVGIG (reference sequence). Here the CDR3 DNA reads TGTGCCTGGAGTGTACTGACTAGCGGCCACACCGGGGAGCTGTTTTTT. Translation: CAWSVLTSGHTGELFF.

The V call is TRBV3-1, the J call TRBJ2-1; 12 bases are a match to TRBD2. Germline V gives CDR1 LGHDT, CDR2 YNNKEL (reference sequence). CDR3 length: 17 residues. V shed 2 bases and J 5 bases; nucleotides not matched to a gene: 7. The CDR3 DNA sequence: TGTGCCAGCAGCCAACCCCTACTAGCGGGAGGCGACAATGAGCAGTTCTTC. Translated, it gives CASSQPLLAGGDNEQFF.